One T cell receptor beta chain is described in this entry. Antigen unknown. This sample stems from a study of cytomegalovirus exposure and HLA in healthy donors. Study-level results: With later analysis, a missense DCLRE1C variant became linked to TCR beta V- and J-gene trimming.

PCR was performed using 60 Vbeta and 13 Jbeta primers. Method: immunoSEQ multiplex PCR; TCRdb's copy keeps in-frame clones and lacks some. The sample lists around 130,000 clones; more than 65% were seen once. Trimming pared 0 bases from V and 0 bases from J, leaving 22 bases between. From germline, CDR1 is SGHRS and CDR2 YFSETQ. CDR3 length equals 20 residues. Sequenced material: PBMCs. This TCR was recovered from a woman in her late teens or twenties in good health and CMV-seropositive. The chain uses TRBV5-1 and TRBJ2-1; TRBD2 is a possible D gene (6 bases). Written as DNA, the CDR3 is TGCGCCAGCAGCTTGGGCAGGGTCGGCCTCAGGAGGGGCTCCTACAATGAGCAGTTCTTC. Translated, it gives CASSLGRVGLRRGSYNEQFF. The full variable domain, completed using reference TRBV5-1 and TRBJ2-1, is KAGVTQTPRYLIKTRGQQVTLSCSPISGHRSVSWYQQTPGQGLQFLFEYFSETQRNKGNFPGRFSGRQFSNSRSEMNVSTLELGDSALYLCASSLGRVGLRRGSYNEQFFGPGTRLTVL.